This T cell receptor beta chain emerged from a study of metastatic and nonmetastatic thyroid tumors. All patients reached thyroid surgery having received no treatment beforehand. TCRdb reanalyzed the PCR reads via MiXCR. Of 20,000 to 25,000 clones listed, around 21% were seen once; the top ten hold 25% to 35%. This clone was counted ten times or more. Relative to the germline gene, one junction end is altered; a read error may explain this. Germline CDR1 reads MGHRA; CDR2 reads YSYEKL. The CDR3 consists of 13 residues. This receptor was taken from a female donor with papillary thyroid cancer or a benign thyroid nodule (not recorded which). Some clones in this sample may be carry-over from other donors' samples. The chain employs TRBV4-1 and TRBJ1-3; D might be TRBD1 (5 bases). Sequenced input: blood. The CDR3 DNA follows: TGCGCCAGCAGCCAAGATCGGACAAGGCTCCTTCATTTT. This gives the protein CASSQDRTRLLHF.